This T cell receptor (beta chain) appears in the sequencing data of a study of radiotherapy plus CTLA-4 blockade in lung cancer. General study findings and limits: Reports identified early blood T cell clone dynamics, with interferon-beta, as the best response predictor.

Concerning this clone: Antigen unknown.

TCRdb's table, derived via immunoSEQ multiplex PCR, lists solely in-frame clones and lacks some. This sample yields about 49,000 clones, of which more than 70% are seen a single time; 7.8% belongs to the top ten. This CDR3 has 14 residues. Trimming cost V 3 bases and J 0 bases, with 8 bases left between them. Germline CDR1 MNHEY, CDR2 SMNVEV (reference sequence). This receptor was identified in a human donor with non-small cell lung cancer whose response to radiotherapy plus ipilimumab could not be evaluated. Here the sequenced sample was peripheral blood, taken from a patient treated with radiotherapy plus ipilimumab. This rearrangement joins TRBV27 to TRBJ1-1; D remains unclear. CDR3 sequence: CASSFGRLNTEAFF. In DNA form, the CDR3 reads TGTGCCAGCAGTTTTGGGAGGCTGAACACTGAAGCTTTCTTT.